This TCR beta chain was obtained from a study of blood T cell repertoires in COVID-19. Study as a whole: There were acute and convalescent COVID-19 samples, and they came from the United States, Italy and Spain.

Authors' methods: Reference gene primer amplification gave nucleated cell count estimates. Repertoires were generated with immunoSEQ multiplex PCR, while TCRdb's copy carries only in-frame clones and drops some. V and J calls and clone size follow that table, whereas D and trimming were derived from the DNA. This sample has over 55,000 clones, with around 83% found just once. J was trimmed by 2 bases and V by 0 bases; bases with no gene match: 1. The germline V gene has CDR1 MNHEY and CDR2 SMNVEV (reference sequence). This CDR3 region has 15 residues. The chain carries TRBV27 and TRBJ2-7, with 10 bases fitting TRBD2. The clonotype originates from a man aged 45 to 65 with COVID-19, enrolled during active disease. Sequencing input: peripheral blood. The chain's CDR3 is CASSLSTSGPYEQYF. For the CDR3, the DNA is TGTGCCAGCAGTTTATCGACTAGCGGGCCCTACGAGCAGTACTTC.